Shown below are 24 T cell receptor beta chains from a single sample sequenced in a study of blood T cell repertoires in COVID-19. Assay: immunoSEQ multiplex PCR; the TCRdb copy retains only in-frame clones and omits some. This table has some 230,000 clones, around 80% appearing once. The sample consisted of PBMCs or T cells enriched from blood (not recorded which). Receptor source: a man aged 40-49 years who had recovered from COVID-19.

The count of this clone is one. CDR3 bases: TGTGCCAGCAGTTTAGTCAGGGGGCGCGATGGGTCCTACGAGCAGTACTTC. The encoded protein is CASSLVRGRDGSYEQYF. The rearrangement uses TRBV27 and TRBJ2-7, with TRBD1 identical over 8 bases. Per the germline V gene, CDR1 is MNHEY and CDR2 is SMNVEV (reference sequence). CDR3 length equals 17 residues. The J segment lost 1 base and the V segment lost 2 bases, leaving 10 bases of the junction unmatched.

The chain links TRBV6-5 to TRBJ1-2, with D tentatively TRBD1 (5 bases). Germline assignment: CDR1 MNHEY and CDR2 SVGAGI. The CDR3 spans 14 residues. V dropped 4 bases and J dropped 2 bases, with 11 bases sitting between them. DNA for the CDR3: TGTGCCAGCAGTTTCGGGGGGGGAAACTATGGCTACACCTTC. Protein: CASSFGGGNYGYTF.

The chain carries TRBV7-9 and TRBJ2-6, with 7 bases aligning to TRBD2. V lost 0 bases, J lost 0 bases, and 5 bases stayed unmatched. CDR3 length: 18 amino acids. Germline loops: CDR1 SEHNR, CDR2 FQNEAQ (reference sequence). CDR3 DNA sequence: TGTGCCAGCAGCTTAGCGGGGAGGACTAGCTCTGGGGCCAACGTCCTGACTTTC. This codes for CASSLAGRTSSGANVLTF.

The chain recombines TRBV4-1 with TRBJ2-7; 7 bases agree with TRBD2. This CDR3 is 14 amino acids long. Looked up from germline, CDR1 is MGHRA and CDR2 is YSYEKL. Trimming cost V 1 base and J 6 bases; bases outside gene matches: 6. The CDR3 reads CASSQGWGGSEQYF. DNA of the CDR3: TGCGCCAGCAGCCAAGGGTGGGGGGGAAGCGAGCAGTACTTC.

This clone appeared a few times. The chain couples TRBV6-2 or TRBV6-3 to TRBJ1-1; a weak D match, TRBD1 (6 bases). The CDR3 spans 14 residues. Deletions cut 5 bases from V and 4 bases from J, with 14 bases between. In germline, CDR1 is MNHEY, CDR2 SVGEGT. CDR3 sequence reads: CASSAPQGRTEAFF. The CDR3 nucleotides are TGTGCCAGCAGTGCCCCACAGGGTCGCACTGAAGCTTTCTTT.

The chain has TRBV2 and TRBJ2-7; a weak D match, TRBD1 (5 bases). V gave up 3 bases and J gave up 11 bases, with 20 bases separating them. The CDR3 contains 14 residues. The germline V gene has CDR1 SNHLY and CDR2 FYNNEI. Here the CDR3 reads CASSDLGRAPQEYF. The CDR3 region has the DNA TGTGCCAGCAGTGACTTAGGCAGGGCCCCTCAGGAGTACTTC.

This clone was counted a few times. The chain combines TRBV19 with TRBJ1-4; D not certain. The CDR3 spans 13 residues. V lost 3 bases, J lost 4 bases, and 6 bases lay in between. Germline lookup yields CDR1 LNHDA and CDR2 SQIVND (reference sequence). The CDR3 region is CASSISRNEKLFF. In nucleotides, the CDR3 is TGTGCCAGTAGTATTTCGCGTAATGAAAAACTGTTTTTT.

This chain joins TRBV3-1 (or the pseudogene TRBV3-2) and TRBJ2-1; TRBD2 agrees at 8 bases. The V gene end was trimmed by 4 bases and the J gene end by 6 bases; junction bases not matched to a gene: 11. This CDR3 has 16 amino acids. Per the germline V gene, CDR1 is LGHDT and CDR2 is YNNKEL (reference sequence). CDR3 loop: CASSLAGGGRGNEQFF. The CDR3 DNA is TGTGCCAGCAGCCTTGCCGGGGGGGGCCGCGGCAATGAGCAGTTCTTC.

This chain links TRBV9 with TRBJ1-5; D remains ambiguous. CDR1 and CDR2 from the germline V gene are SGDLS and YYNGEE. The CDR3 has 13 amino acids. With 0 bases removed from V and 6 bases from J, the gap between germline ends came to 7 bases. CDR3 loop: CASSVAHGQPQHF. The CDR3 DNA reads as TGTGCCAGCAGCGTAGCCCACGGTCAGCCCCAGCATTTT.

This clone was detected once. The rearrangement links TRBV27 to TRBJ1-3, with TRBD1 matching over 9 bases. The ends lost 8 bases at V and 2 bases at J; junction bases unmatched: 4. CDR1 MNHEY and CDR2 SMNVEV come from the germline V gene (reference sequence). The length of the CDR3 is 14 residues. This CDR3 is CASANRGPGNTIYF. For the CDR3, the DNA is TGTGCCAGCGCTAACAGGGGGCCTGGAAACACCATATATTTT.

The rearrangement joins TRBV27 to TRBJ2-7; possible D gene TRBD2, 5 bases. Germline CDR1 and CDR2: MNHEY and SMNVEV (reference sequence). The CDR3 totals 14 residues. With 5 bases removed from V and 6 bases from J, the gap between germline ends came to 17 bases. The CDR3 sequence is CASSGRTDAREQYF. The CDR3, as DNA: TGTGCCAGCAGTGGGAGAACGGACGCCCGCGAGCAGTACTTC.

The chain uses TRBV9 and TRBJ1-2; D might be TRBD1 (5 bases). The CDR3 consists of 13 residues. Trimming stripped 3 bases from V and 8 bases from J, with 14 bases between. Germline V gene sequence: CDR1 SGDLS, CDR2 YYNGEE. CDR3 sequence reads: CASSDGTGAGYTF. In DNA form, the CDR3 reads TGTGCCAGCAGCGACGGAACAGGAGCAGGCTACACCTTC. The full variable domain, in which reference TRBV9 and TRBJ1-2 provide the parts outside the CDR3, is DSGVTQTPKHLITATGQRVTLRCSPRSGDLSVYWYQQSLDQGLQFLIQYYNGEERAKGNILERFSAQQFPDLHSELNLSSLELGDSALYFCASSDGTGAGYTFGSGTRLTVV.

This chain connects TRBV5-4 to TRBJ2-7; 13 positions agree with TRBD2. With V trimmed by 3 bases and J by 6 bases, 9 bases remained unmatched. Germline V gives CDR1 SGHNT, CDR2 YYREEE (reference sequence). The CDR3 is 16 amino acids. Here the CDR3 DNA reads TGTGCCAGCAGCTCCTTCGGCGGACTAGCGGGAGTCGAGCAGTACTTC. Its translation is CASSSFGGLAGVEQYF.

The chain employs TRBV11-2 and TRBJ1-1, with D perhaps TRBD1 (5 bases). With 5 bases removed from V and 5 bases from J, the gap between germline ends came to 15 bases. From germline, CDR1 is SGHAT and CDR2 FQNNGV. The CDR3 length is 14 residues. As DNA, the CDR3 is TGTGCCAGCAGCCTCAGGGTAGGTGGTACTGAAGCTTTCTTT. It encodes CASSLRVGGTEAFF.

This sequence joins TRBV7-9 and TRBJ1-2, with D uncertain. The CDR3 contains 13 residues. Germline-derived CDR1 and CDR2 are SEHNR and FQNEAQ (reference sequence). The germline V and J ends were trimmed by 5 bases and 5 bases, with 12 bases remaining between them. CDR3 nucleotide sequence: TGTGCCAGCAGCCCCGGGTGGCTATATGGCTACACCTTC. It codes for CASSPGWLYGYTF.

The chain recombines TRBV5-1 with TRBJ1-1; D unresolved. Germline CDR1 reads SGHRS; CDR2 reads YFSETQ. V was trimmed by 0 bases and J by 4 bases, leaving 16 bases between them. There are 16 residues in the CDR3. The CDR3 nucleotides read TGCGCCAGCAGCTTGGAAATCCTACCGGGTGGCACTGAAGCTTTCTTT. It is translated as CASSLEILPGGTEAFF.

The genes are TRBV5-8 and TRBJ1-3; D not resolved. CDR3 length: 16 residues. Trimming shortened V by 0 bases and J by 2 bases, and 12 bases separated the two germline ends. The germline V gene encodes CDR1 SGHTS and CDR2 YDEGEE. CDR3 loop: CASSLGRGETGNTIYF. CDR3 bases: TGTGCCAGCAGCTTGGGAAGAGGAGAAACTGGAAACACCATATATTTT.

The chain couples TRBV9 to TRBJ2-5; TRBD1 aligns across 7 bases. With 0 bases clipped from V and 4 bases from J, the junction kept 6 bases outside the gene matches. Germline V gene lookup returns CDR1 SGDLS and CDR2 YYNGEE. The CDR3 totals 15 residues. The CDR3 loop is CASSVGQGIRETQYF. CDR3 DNA sequence: TGTGCCAGCAGCGTAGGACAGGGAATTCGAGAGACCCAGTACTTC. Full variable domain (rest looked up from reference TRBV9 and TRBJ2-5): DSGVTQTPKHLITATGQRVTLRCSPRSGDLSVYWYQQSLDQGLQFLIQYYNGEERAKGNILERFSAQQFPDLHSELNLSSLELGDSALYFCASSVGQGIRETQYFGPGTRLLVL.

V and J are TRBV28 and TRBJ1-5, with D uncertain. CDR3 length: 16 amino acids. V lost 5 bases, J lost 4 bases, and 18 bases lay in between. Looked up from germline, CDR1 is MDHEN and CDR2 is SYDVKM. The CDR3 nucleotides read TGTGCCAGCAGTCCTCGACTTACTTTTTCTAATCAGCCCCAGCATTTT. It is translated as CASSPRLTFSNQPQHF.

This clone was recorded only once. The chain has TRBV15 and TRBJ1-2; 9 positions match TRBD1. Germline CDR1 and CDR2: LNHNV and YYDKDF (reference sequence). The CDR3 sequence is 15 residues long. Unmatched junction bases numbered 5, after V lost 0 bases and J lost 6 bases. CDR3 loop: CATSREGTGHDGYTF. CDR3 coding DNA: TGTGCCACCAGCAGAGAAGGGACAGGGCACGATGGCTACACCTTC.

J is TRBJ2-1 and V is TRBV9, with TRBD2 identical over 9 bases. V gave up 1 base and J gave up 7 bases; unmatched junction bases: 6. This CDR3 has 15 residues. Germline lookup yields CDR1 SGDLS and CDR2 YYNGEE. The CDR3 reads CASSVWGTSLNEQFF. The CDR3 nucleotides read TGTGCCAGCAGCGTATGGGGGACTAGCTTGAATGAGCAGTTCTTC.

The rearrangement joins TRBV9 to TRBJ2-1; TRBD2 might be the D (6 bases). This CDR3 is 13 amino acids long. CDR1 is SGDLS, CDR2 YYNGEE, per germline. Deletions cut 0 bases from V and 7 bases from J, with 8 bases between. The CDR3 DNA follows: TGTGCCAGCAGCGTAGTGACTAGGAATGAGCAGTTCTTC. Translating it yields CASSVVTRNEQFF.

CDR3: CASSLAAGTQSPPSGYTF. CDR3 coding DNA: TGCGCCAGCAGCTTGGCCGCGGGGACCCAGAGTCCGCCATCCGGCTACACCTTC. The chain links TRBV5-1 to TRBJ1-2; a possible D gene is TRBD1 (5 bases). The CDR3 has 18 amino acids. Germline V gives CDR1 SGHRS, CDR2 YFSETQ. The V end was cut by 0 bases, the J end by 8 bases, with 26 bases between. The full variable domain, in which reference TRBV5-1 and TRBJ1-2 provide the parts outside the CDR3, is KAGVTQTPRYLIKTRGQQVTLSCSPISGHRSVSWYQQTPGQGLQFLFEYFSETQRNKGNFPGRFSGRQFSNSRSEMNVSTLELGDSALYLCASSLAAGTQSPPSGYTFGSGTRLTVV.

The chain links TRBV5-1 to TRBJ1-2; a weak D match, TRBD1 (5 bases). The CDR3 consists of 13 residues. The germline V gene encodes CDR1 SGHRS and CDR2 YFSETQ. V lost 2 bases to trimming and J lost 7 bases, with 12 bases between them. The CDR3 is CASSLSGIGGYTF. Here the CDR3 DNA reads TGCGCCAGCAGCTTATCAGGGATTGGTGGCTACACCTTC.